The rows below give T cell receptor beta chains drawn from one sample of a study of cytomegalovirus exposure and HLA in healthy donors. The assay was immunoSEQ multiplex PCR, and TCRdb's table has in-frame clones only and misses some. The data contain around 190,000 clones, around four fifths of them singletons. The material sequenced was PBMCs. Receptors were obtained from a man between 40 and 49 years old in good health and CMV-seropositive. CDR3s include the opening cysteine and the closing phenylalanine or tryptophan. The D gene is left open where the match is weak. Clone size is given for some rows only: seen once, a few or many times, or a class if the clone is expanded.

d_call | j_call | v_call | clone_size | cdr3_nt | cdr3_aa
- | TRBJ2-3 | TRBV9 | - | TGTGCCAGCAATCAGGGTGGGCCAGATACGCAGTATTTT | CASNQGGPDTQYF
TRBD1 | TRBJ1-1 | TRBV18 | - | TGTGCCAGCTCATTACTCAGACAGGGGCAGGGCACTGAAGCTTTCTTT | CASSLLRQGQGTEAFF
TRBD2 | TRBJ2-7 | TRBV6-1 | few | TGTGCCAGCAGTCTAGCGGGAGGCTCCTACGAGCAGTACTTC | CASSLAGGSYEQYF
- | TRBJ1-1 | TRBV4-3 | - | TGCGCCAGCAGCCAAGAGCCCGTACAGTGGAACACTGAAGCTTTCTTT | CASSQEPVQWNTEAFF
- | TRBJ2-3 | TRBV6-6 | - | TGTGCCAGCAGTGCCCCAGGGGGAGGTTATACGCAGTATTTT | CASSAPGGGYTQYF
- | TRBJ2-7 | TRBV5-4 | - | TGTGCCAGCAGCTGGGGGCTTACAGGGAGCTCCTACGAGCAGTACTTC | CASSWGLTGSSYEQYF
- | TRBJ1-1 | TRBV5-1 | - | TGCGCCAGCAGCTTGGGGTCGGACTGGAGCACTGAAGCTTTCTTT | CASSLGSDWSTEAFF
- | TRBJ2-7 | TRBV6-7 | - | TGTGCCAGCAGTTACTCGGGAGGAGGCTACGAGCAGTACTTC | CASSYSGGGYEQYF
- | TRBJ2-7 | TRBV5-6 | - | TGTGCCAGCAGCCCCCTCGGGCCCAGCGGAGCCTACGAGCAGTACTTC | CASSPLGPSGAYEQYF
TRBD2 | TRBJ2-3 | TRBV7-2 | once | TGTGCCAGCAGCGGCAGACTAGTGGGAGGGCGTACGCAGTATTTT | CASSGRLVGGRTQYF
- | TRBJ1-2 | TRBV29-1 | - | TGCAGTTTTCGGGGGGGCTATGGCTACACCTTC | CSFRGGYGYTF
- | TRBJ1-1 | TRBV18 | - | TGTGCCAGCTCACCGAGCGGGAAGGAAGTGACTGAAGCTTTCTTT | CASSPSGKEVTEAFF
- | TRBJ2-7 | TRBV9 | - | TGTGCCAGCAGCGCACGCAGGGACATGAGCTCCTACGGGCAGTACTTC | CASSARRDMSSYGQYF
TRBD1 | TRBJ1-3 | TRBV14 | - | TGTGCCAGCAGCCACCCGTGGACAGGAACATATTCGGCTGGAAACACCATATATTTT | CASSHPWTGTYSAGNTIYF
TRBD1 | TRBJ1-1 | TRBV2 | - | TGTGCCAGCAGTGGGGTGCCAGGGGGCGAAGCTTTCTTT | CASSGVPGGEAFF
TRBD2 | TRBJ2-2 | TRBV11-3 | - | TGTGCCAGCACCTACACCTGGGGACTAGCGGGAGAAAACACCGGGGAGCTGTTTTTT | CASTYTWGLAGENTGELFF
TRBD1 | TRBJ1-4 | TRBV30 | - | TGTGCCTGGAGGGGACAGGGTAATGAAAAACTGTTTTTT | CAWRGQGNEKLFF
TRBD1 | TRBJ1-5 | TRBV5-1 | - | TGCGCCAGCAGCCCGACAGGGATGAGCAATCAGCCCCAGCATTTT | CASSPTGMSNQPQHF
- | TRBJ1-1 | TRBV7-2 | - | TGTGCCAGCAGCGTAGGGGGGGGCACTGAAGCTTTCTTT | CASSVGGGTEAFF
TRBD1 | TRBJ2-6 | TRBV7-2 | - | TGTGCCAGCAGCCGCAACAGGGGGCCTGGGGCCAACGTCCTGACTTTC | CASSRNRGPGANVLTF
TRBD2 | TRBJ2-7 | TRBV5-1 | - | TGCGCCAGCAGGGCCCTAGCGGGAGCACACTACGAGCAGTACTTC | CASRALAGAHYEQYF
TRBD1 | TRBJ1-2 | TRBV7-8 | - | TGTGCCAGCAGCTTAGCGGTTGACAGGGGGAACTATGGCTACACCTTC | CASSLAVDRGNYGYTF
- | TRBJ2-3 | TRBV5-1 | - | TGCGCCAGCAGCAATGAGGATACGCAGTATTTT | CASSNEDTQYF
TRBD1 | TRBJ1-1 | TRBV29-1 | - | TGCAGCGTTGGGACAGGGGGCTCGGCTTTCTTT | CSVGTGGSAFF
- | TRBJ2-7 | TRBV29-1 | - | TGCAGCGTTCTTGGTCGGGGAATTCCTTCTCAATACCTCTACGAGCAGTACTTC | CSVLGRGIPSQYLYEQYF
- | TRBJ2-7 | TRBV7-2 | few | TGTGCCAGCAGCCCTTCGCGCTCCCTCTACGAGCAGTACTTC | CASSPSRSLYEQYF
- | TRBJ2-6 | TRBV5-5 | - | TGTGCCAGCAGCTGGCGGGAAACTGGGGCCAACGTCCTGACTTTC | CASSWRETGANVLTF
- | TRBJ1-2 | TRBV6-1 | - | TGTGCCAGCAGTGACACTTACTTGGGCTACACCTTC | CASSDTYLGYTF
- | TRBJ2-7 | TRBV6-5 | - | TGTGCCAGCAGCCGGGACTCGAAGTACGAGCAGTACTTC | CASSRDSKYEQYF
- | TRBJ2-2 | TRBV6-5 | - | TGTGCCAGCAAAAGGGAGCCAGGGGACACCGGGGAGCTGTTTTTT | CASKREPGDTGELFF
- | TRBJ2-1 | TRBV2 | once | TGTGCCACCGCTCAGGGGAGAACCTTGGCCAATGAGCAGTTCTTC | CATAQGRTLANEQFF
TRBD1 | TRBJ2-5 | TRBV29-1 | - | TGCAGCGTTATTGGGGGGACAGGGGGCGAAGAGACCCAGTACTTC | CSVIGGTGGEETQYF
- | TRBJ2-7 | TRBV28 | - | TGTGCCAGCCAGACCCAAACAGGGATCGAGCAGTACTTC | CASQTQTGIEQYF
TRBD2 | TRBJ2-7 | TRBV10-3 | - | TGTGCCATCAGTGAGGGGCTAGCGGGAGACGAGCAGTACTTC | CAISEGLAGDEQYF
- | TRBJ2-5 | TRBV7-9 | - | TGTGCCAGCAGCTTTGCGGGTCGCCAAGAGACCCAGTACTTC | CASSFAGRQETQYF
- | TRBJ1-1 | TRBV7-9 | - | TGTGCCAGCAGCTCTCAGGGGAACACTGAAGCTTTCTTT | CASSSQGNTEAFF
- | TRBJ1-4 | TRBV5-1 | - | TGCGCCAGCAGCTTGGCTAGTGGGGGGGAAAAACTGTTTTTT | CASSLASGGEKLFF
- | TRBJ1-5 | TRBV6-1 | few | TGTGCCAGCATGAGAACCCGCAATCAGCCCCAGCATTTT | CASMRTRNQPQHF
- | TRBJ1-1 | TRBV18 | - | TGTGCCAGCTCACCTTCGGACACTGAAGCTTTCTTT | CASSPSDTEAFF
TRBD1 | TRBJ2-6 | TRBV27 | few | TGTGCCAGCAGTTTACGAAGAACCCCCGGGACAGGAACTCTCGGCCGGGCCAACGGCCTGACTTTC | CASSLRRTPGTGTLGRANGLTF
TRBD2 | TRBJ2-1 | TRBV2 | - | TGTGCCAGCAGTGCGAGGGGACTAGCGGGAGGTTCTGGCTCCTACAATGAGCAGTTCTTC | CASSARGLAGGSGSYNEQFF
- | TRBJ1-1 | TRBV9 | - | TGTGCCAGCAGCGGCCGGGACACCACTGAAGCTTTCTTT | CASSGRDTTEAFF
TRBD2 | TRBJ2-1 | TRBV5-8 | - | TGTGCCAGCAGCGTACGGACTAGCGGGAGCTATGAGCAGTTCTTC | CASSVRTSGSYEQFF
- | TRBJ1-2 | TRBV20-1 | - | TGCAGTGCCTGGGGACAAATTGGCTACACCTTC | CSAWGQIGYTF
TRBD2 | TRBJ2-3 | TRBV5-4 | - | TGTGCCAGCAGCTCGGGGGGTACAGATACGCAGTATTTT | CASSSGGTDTQYF
TRBD2 | TRBJ2-1 | TRBV11-3 | - | TGTGCCAGCAGCTTAGTTGCGGGAGTTGCTGAGCAGTTCTTC | CASSLVAGVAEQFF
- | TRBJ2-6 | TRBV19 | - | TGTGCCAGTAGTATGGGTGGTGGGCCCGGGGCCAACGTCCTGACTTTC | CASSMGGGPGANVLTF
TRBD2 | TRBJ2-1 | TRBV28 | few | TGTGCCAGCAGTTGGGGCGGGAGGGTGAATGAGCAGTTCTTC | CASSWGGRVNEQFF
- | TRBJ2-7 | TRBV29-1 | - | TGCAGCGTTGAAGTCCGGGGCGAGCAGTACTTC | CSVEVRGEQYF